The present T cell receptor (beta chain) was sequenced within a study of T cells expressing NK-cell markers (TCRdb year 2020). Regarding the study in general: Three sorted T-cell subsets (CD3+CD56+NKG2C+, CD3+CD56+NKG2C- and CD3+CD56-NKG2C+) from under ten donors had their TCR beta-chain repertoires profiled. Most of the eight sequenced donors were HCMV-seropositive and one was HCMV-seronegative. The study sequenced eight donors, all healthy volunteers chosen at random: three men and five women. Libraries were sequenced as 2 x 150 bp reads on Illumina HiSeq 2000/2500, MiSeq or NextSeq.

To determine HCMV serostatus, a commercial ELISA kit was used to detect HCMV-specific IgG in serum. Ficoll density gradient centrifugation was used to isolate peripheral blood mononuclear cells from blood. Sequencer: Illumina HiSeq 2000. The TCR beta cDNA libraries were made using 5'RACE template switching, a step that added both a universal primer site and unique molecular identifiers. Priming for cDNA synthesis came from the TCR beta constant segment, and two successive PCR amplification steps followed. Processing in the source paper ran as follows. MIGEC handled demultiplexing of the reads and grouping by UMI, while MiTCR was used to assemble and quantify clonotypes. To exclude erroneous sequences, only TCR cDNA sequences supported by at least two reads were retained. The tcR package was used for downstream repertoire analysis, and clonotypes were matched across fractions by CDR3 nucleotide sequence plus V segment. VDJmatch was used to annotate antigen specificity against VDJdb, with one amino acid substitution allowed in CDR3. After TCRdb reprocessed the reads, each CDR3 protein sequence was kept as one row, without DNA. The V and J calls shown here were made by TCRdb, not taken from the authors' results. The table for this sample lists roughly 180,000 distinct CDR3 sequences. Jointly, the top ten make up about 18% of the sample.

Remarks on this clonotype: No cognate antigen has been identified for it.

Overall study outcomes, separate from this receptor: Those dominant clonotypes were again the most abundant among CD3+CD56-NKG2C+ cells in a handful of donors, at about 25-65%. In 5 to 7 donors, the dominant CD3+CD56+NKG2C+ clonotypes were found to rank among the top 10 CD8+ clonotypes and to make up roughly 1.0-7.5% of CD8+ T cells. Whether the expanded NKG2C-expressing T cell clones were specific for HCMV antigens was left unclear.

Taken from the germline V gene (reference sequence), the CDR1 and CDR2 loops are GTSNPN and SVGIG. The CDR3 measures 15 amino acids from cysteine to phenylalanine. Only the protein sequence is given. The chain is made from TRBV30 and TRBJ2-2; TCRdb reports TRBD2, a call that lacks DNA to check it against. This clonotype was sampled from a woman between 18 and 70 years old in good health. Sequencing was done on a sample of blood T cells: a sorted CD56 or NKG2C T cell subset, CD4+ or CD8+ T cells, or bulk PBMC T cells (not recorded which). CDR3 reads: CAWIPAGRPTGELFF. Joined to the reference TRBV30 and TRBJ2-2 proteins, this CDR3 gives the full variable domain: SQTIHQWPATLVQPVGSPLSLECTVEGTSNPNLYWYRQAAGRGLQLLFYSVGIGQISSEVPQNLSASRPQDRQFILSSKKLLLSDSGFYLCAWIPAGRPTGELFFGEGSRLTVL.